This T cell receptor (beta chain) was sequenced during a study of cytomegalovirus exposure and HLA in healthy donors. The CDR3 is made up of 10 amino acids. The germline V gene has CDR1 MNHNY and CDR2 SVGAGI (reference sequence). Trimming cost V 7 bases and J 8 bases, with 8 bases left between them. Use of 60 Vbeta and 13 Jbeta primers characterized the PCR. Assay used: immunoSEQ multiplex PCR; TCRdb lists only in-frame clones, some missing. This sample's table has 130,000 to 150,000 clones. The TCR was taken from a male donor in good health and CMV-seronegative. The chain uses TRBV6-6 and TRBJ1-1; D gene unclear. Material for sequencing was PBMCs. CDR3 sequence (DNA): TGTGCCAGCACGTCGGGAGAAGCTTTCTTT. This sequence encodes CASTSGEAFF.